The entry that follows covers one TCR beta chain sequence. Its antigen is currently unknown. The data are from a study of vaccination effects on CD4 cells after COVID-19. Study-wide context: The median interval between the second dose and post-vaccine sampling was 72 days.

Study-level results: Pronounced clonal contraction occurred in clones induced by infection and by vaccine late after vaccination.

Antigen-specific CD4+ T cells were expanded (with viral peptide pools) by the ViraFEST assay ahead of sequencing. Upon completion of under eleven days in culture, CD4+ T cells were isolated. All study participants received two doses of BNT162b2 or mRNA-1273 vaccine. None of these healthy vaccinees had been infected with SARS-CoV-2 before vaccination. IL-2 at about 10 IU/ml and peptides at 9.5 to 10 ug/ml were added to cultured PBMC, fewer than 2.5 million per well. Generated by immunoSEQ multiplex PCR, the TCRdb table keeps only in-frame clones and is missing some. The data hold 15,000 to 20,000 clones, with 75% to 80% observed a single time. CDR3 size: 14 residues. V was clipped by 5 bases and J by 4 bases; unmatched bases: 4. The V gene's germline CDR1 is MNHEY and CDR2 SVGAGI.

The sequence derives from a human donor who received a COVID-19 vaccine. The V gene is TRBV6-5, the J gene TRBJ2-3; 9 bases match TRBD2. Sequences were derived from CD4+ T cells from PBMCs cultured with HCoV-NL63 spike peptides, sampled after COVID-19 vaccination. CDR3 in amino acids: CASSPGLASDTQYF. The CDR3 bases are TGTGCCAGCAGTCCCGGACTAGCGTCAGATACGCAGTATTTT.